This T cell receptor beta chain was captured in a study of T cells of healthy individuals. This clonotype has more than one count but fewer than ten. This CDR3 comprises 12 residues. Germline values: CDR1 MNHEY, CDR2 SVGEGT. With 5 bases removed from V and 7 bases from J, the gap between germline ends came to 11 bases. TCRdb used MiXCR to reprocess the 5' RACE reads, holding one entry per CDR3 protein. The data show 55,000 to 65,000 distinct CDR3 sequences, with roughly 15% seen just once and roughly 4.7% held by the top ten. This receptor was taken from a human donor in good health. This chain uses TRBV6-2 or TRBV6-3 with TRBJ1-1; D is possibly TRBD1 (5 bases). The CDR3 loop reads CASSEDSFEAFF. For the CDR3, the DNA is TGTGCCAGCAGTGAAGACAGCTTTGAAGCTTTCTTT.